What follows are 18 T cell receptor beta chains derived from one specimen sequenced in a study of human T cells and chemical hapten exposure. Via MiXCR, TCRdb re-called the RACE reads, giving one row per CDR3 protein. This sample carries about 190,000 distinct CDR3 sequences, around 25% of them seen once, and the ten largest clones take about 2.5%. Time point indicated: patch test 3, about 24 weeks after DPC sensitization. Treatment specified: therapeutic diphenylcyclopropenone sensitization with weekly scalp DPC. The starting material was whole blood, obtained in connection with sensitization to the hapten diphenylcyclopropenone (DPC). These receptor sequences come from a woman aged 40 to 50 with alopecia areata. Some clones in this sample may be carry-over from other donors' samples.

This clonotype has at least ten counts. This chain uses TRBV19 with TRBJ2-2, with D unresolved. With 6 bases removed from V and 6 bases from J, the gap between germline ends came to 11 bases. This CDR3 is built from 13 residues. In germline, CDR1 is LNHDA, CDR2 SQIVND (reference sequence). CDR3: CASSPPRSGELFF. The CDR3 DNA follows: TGTGCCAGTAGCCCCCCCCGGTCCGGGGAGCTGTTTTTT.

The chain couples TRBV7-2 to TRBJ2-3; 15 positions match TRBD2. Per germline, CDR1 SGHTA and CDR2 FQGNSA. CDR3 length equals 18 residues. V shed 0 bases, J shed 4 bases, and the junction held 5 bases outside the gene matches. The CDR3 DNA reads TGTGCCAGCAGCTTAGCACGAGGACTAGCGGGAGGGGCAGATACGCAGTATTTT. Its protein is CASSLARGLAGGADTQYF.

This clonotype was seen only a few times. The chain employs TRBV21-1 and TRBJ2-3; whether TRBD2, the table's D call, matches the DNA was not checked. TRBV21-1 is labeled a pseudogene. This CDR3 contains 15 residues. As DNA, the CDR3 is TGTGCCAGCAGCCCTACTAGGGAGAGGACAGATACGCAGTATTTT. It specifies CASSPTRERTDTQYF.

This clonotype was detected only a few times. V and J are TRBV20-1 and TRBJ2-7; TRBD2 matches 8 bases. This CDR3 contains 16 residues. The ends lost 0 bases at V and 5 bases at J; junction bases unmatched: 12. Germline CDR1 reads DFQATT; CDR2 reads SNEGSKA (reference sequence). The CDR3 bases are TGCAGTGCTAGAGATCTTGGGCAGCGGGAGCCCAACGAGCAGTACTTC. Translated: CSARDLGQREPNEQYF.

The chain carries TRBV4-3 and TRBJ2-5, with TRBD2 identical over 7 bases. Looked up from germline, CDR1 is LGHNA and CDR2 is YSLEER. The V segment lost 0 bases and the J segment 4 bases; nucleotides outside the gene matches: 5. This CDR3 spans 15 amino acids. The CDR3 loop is CASSQDLTGGETQYF. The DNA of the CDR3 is TGCGCCAGCAGCCAAGATCTGACGGGAGGAGAGACCCAGTACTTC.

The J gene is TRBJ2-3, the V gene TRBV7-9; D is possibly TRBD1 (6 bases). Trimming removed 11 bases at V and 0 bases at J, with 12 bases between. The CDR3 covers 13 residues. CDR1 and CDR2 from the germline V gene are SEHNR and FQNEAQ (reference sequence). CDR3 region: CAGNRESTDTQYF. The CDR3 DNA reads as TGTGCCGGTAACAGGGAGAGCACAGATACGCAGTATTTT.

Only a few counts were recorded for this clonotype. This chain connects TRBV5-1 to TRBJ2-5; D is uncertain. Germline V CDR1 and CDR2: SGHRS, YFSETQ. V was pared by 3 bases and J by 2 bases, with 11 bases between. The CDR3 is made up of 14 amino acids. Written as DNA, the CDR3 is TGCGCCAGCAGCTCCGTCCCTATTCAAGAGACCCAGTACTTC. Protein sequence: CASSSVPIQETQYF.

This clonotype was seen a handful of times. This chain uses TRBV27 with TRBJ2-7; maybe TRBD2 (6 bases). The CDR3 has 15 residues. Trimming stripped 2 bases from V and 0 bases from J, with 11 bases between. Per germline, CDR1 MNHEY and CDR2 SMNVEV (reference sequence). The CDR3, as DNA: TGTGCCAGCAGTTTAGCGGGACGGGGCTCCTACGAGCAGTACTTC. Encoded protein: CASSLAGRGSYEQYF.

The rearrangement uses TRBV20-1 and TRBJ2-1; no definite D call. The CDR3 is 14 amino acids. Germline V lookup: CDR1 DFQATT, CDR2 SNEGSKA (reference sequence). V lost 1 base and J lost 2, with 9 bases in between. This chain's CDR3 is CSARAGLTYNEQFF. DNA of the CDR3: TGCAGTGCTAGAGCGGGCCTAACCTACAATGAGCAGTTCTTC.

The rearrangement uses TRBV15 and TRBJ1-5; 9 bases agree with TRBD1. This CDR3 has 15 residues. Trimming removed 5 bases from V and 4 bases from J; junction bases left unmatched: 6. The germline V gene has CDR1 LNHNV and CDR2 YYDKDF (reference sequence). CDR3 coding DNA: TGTGCCACCAGCTCCGGGACAGGGCTTAATCAGCCCCAGCATTTT. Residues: CATSSGTGLNQPQHF.

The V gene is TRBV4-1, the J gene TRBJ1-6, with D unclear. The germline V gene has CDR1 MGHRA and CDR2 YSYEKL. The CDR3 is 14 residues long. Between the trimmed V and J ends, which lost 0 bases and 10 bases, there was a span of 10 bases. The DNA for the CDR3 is TGCGCCAGCAGCCAAGATCTGGTAGTATCACCCCTCCACTTT. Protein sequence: CASSQDLVVSPLHF.

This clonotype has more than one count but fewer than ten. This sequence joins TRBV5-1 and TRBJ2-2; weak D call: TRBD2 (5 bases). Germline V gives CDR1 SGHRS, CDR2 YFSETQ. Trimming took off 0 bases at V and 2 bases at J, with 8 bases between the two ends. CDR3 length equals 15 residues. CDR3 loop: CASSLGGLNTGELFF. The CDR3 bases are TGCGCCAGCAGCTTGGGCGGACTCAACACCGGGGAGCTGTTTTTT.

CDR3 nucleotides: TGCAGCGTTGAACAGTCGATGAACACTGAAGCTTTCTTT. As protein: CSVEQSMNTEAFF. J is TRBJ1-1 and V is TRBV29-1; unclear D gene. The CDR3 totals 13 residues. Trimming removed 2 bases at V and 0 bases at J, with 7 bases between. Germline loops: CDR1 SQVTM, CDR2 ANQGSEA.

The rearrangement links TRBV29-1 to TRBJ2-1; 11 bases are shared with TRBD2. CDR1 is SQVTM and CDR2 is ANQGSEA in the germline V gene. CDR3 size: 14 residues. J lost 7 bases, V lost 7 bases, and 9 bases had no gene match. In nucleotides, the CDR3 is TGCAGCGCTGACCTGGGGACTAGCGGAAATGAGCAGTTCTTC. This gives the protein CSADLGTSGNEQFF.

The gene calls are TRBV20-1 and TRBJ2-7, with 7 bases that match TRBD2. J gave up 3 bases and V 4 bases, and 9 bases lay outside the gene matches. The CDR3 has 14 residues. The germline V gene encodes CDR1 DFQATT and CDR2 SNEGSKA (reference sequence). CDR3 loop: CSATKRDRIYEQYF. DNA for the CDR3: TGCAGTGCTACGAAGCGGGACCGTATCTACGAGCAGTACTTC.

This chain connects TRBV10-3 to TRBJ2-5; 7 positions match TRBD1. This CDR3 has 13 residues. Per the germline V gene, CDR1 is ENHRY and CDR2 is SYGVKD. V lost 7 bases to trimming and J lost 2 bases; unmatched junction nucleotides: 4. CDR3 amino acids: CAITTGPQETQYF. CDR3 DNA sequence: TGTGCCATCACGACAGGGCCACAAGAGACCCAGTACTTC.

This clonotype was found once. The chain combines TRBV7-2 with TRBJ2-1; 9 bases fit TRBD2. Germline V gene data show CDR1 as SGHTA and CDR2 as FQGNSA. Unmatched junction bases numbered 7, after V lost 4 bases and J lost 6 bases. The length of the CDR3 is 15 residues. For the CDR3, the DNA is TGTGCCAGCAGCTCCGGGACTAGCCCCCTCAATGAGCAGTTCTTC. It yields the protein CASSSGTSPLNEQFF.

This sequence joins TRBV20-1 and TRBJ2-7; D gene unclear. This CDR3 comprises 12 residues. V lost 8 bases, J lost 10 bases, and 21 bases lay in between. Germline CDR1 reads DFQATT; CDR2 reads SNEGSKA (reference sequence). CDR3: CSPVIPSVEQYF. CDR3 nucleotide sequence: TGCAGTCCCGTCATCCCCAGCGTGGAACAGTACTTC.